The rows below give T cell receptor beta chains drawn from one sample of a study of CD4 and CD8 cells across lung adenocarcinoma regions. TCRdb reanalysed the PCR reads using MiXCR and keeps one entry per CDR3 protein. This table has about 20,000 distinct CDR3 sequences, about 53% appearing once. Sequenced input: CD8+ T cells from the center of a lung tumor. The receptors derive from a female donor with lung adenocarcinoma. The CD4 and CD8 labels of this study may be unreliable. Each CDR3 is given with its conserved first and last residue. D genes are given only for firm matches. Clone sizes are given selectively: once, few, many, or a class where the clone is expanded.

medium-sized	TRBV6-1	.	TRBJ2-3	TGTGCCAGCACCTCGCCGCGGGGGCCAGATACGCAGTATTTT	CASTSPRGPDTQYF
many	TRBV4-2	TRBD1	TRBJ2-5	TGTGCCAGCAGCCAAGATAGGGGGCGCGTGGAGACCCAGTACTTC	CASSQDRGRVETQYF
few	TRBV6-5	TRBD2	TRBJ2-7	TGTGCCAGCAGTCACCAGACTAGCGGGTACTACGAGCAGTACTTC	CASSHQTSGYYEQYF
.	TRBV27	.	TRBJ2-3	TGTGGCAGCGGAGCTAAAAACATGCAGTATTTT	CGSGAKNMQYF
.	TRBV12-3/TRBV12-4	.	TRBJ1-1	TGTGCCAGCAGTTCAGCCCCCGGGACAAGGACCATTGGGGCCACCTTT	CASSSAPGTRTIGATF
.	TRBV6-1	TRBD1	TRBJ2-4	TGTGCCAGCAGCCGCCTCGGGGACAGTGACAAAGACATCCAGTACTTC	CASSRLGDSDKDIQYF
few	TRBV7-6	.	TRBJ2-7	TGTGCCAGCAGCCTGGGAAGGAGCCGCGAGCAGTACTTC	CASSLGRSREQYF
.	TRBV6-5	.	TRBJ2-1	TGTGCCAGCAGTTACTACGGGAGAAAGTCCTACAATGAGCAGTTCTTC	CASSYYGRKSYNEQFF
.	TRBV6-5	.	TRBJ2-1	TGTGCCAGCAGTTATAGTGCTTACAGGGTGTACAATGAGCAGTTCTTC	CASSYSAYRVYNEQFF
.	TRBV3-1	TRBD1	TRBJ1-2	TGTGCCAGCAGCTACTCGGACAGGGGAGGTAGTACCTTC	CASSYSDRGGSTF
.	TRBV27	.	TRBJ2-2	TGTGCCAGCAGTAGGCACGTGAACACCGGGACGCAGTTTTTT	CASSRHVNTGTQFF
few	TRBV6-1	TRBD2	TRBJ2-7	TGTGCCAGCAGTCGGGAAGCGGGGGATTACTCCTACGAGCAGTACTTC	CASSREAGDYSYEQYF
few	TRBV10-1	.	TRBJ2-1	TGCGCCAGCAGTGACGGGCCCTACAATGAGCAGTTCTTC	CASSDGPYNEQFF
.	TRBV6-1	.	TRBJ2-2	TGTGCCAGCAAGACGGGACAATCGAACACCGATGCGCTGTTTTTT	CASKTGQSNTDALFF
many	TRBV7-2	.	TRBJ2-5	TGTGCCAGCAGCCCATACCTCAACGCGGAGACCCAGTACTTC	CASSPYLNAETQYF
once	TRBV27	.	TRBJ2-3	TGTGCGGGCCGTCCCCAAGAGACGCAGTACTTT	CAGRPQETQYF
.	TRBV6-1	.	TRBJ1-2	TGTGCCAGCACCCTCAACCAAGGGGGTTGGTACTATGGCTACACCTTC	CASTLNQGGWYYGYTF
many	TRBV7-2	TRBD2	TRBJ2-1	TGTGCCAGCAGCTTACAAGCGGGAGCTCAAAATGAGCAGTTCTTC	CASSLQAGAQNEQFF
many	TRBV7-2	TRBD2	TRBJ2-7	TGTGCCAGCAGCTTAGCGGGGGGGGCGGGGGGAACGGGCACGAACTACGAGCAGTACTTC	CASSLAGGAGGTGTNYEQYF
.	TRBV27	TRBD1	TRBJ1-2	TGTGCCAGCAGTTCCCGACTTCAGGGGGCGTATGGCTACACCTTC	CASSSRLQGAYGYTF
.	TRBV5-1	.	TRBJ2-6	TGCGCCAGCAGCTTGGGGGATCTTTCTGGGGCCAACGTCCTGACTTTC	CASSLGDLSGANVLTF
many	TRBV11-1	.	TRBJ2-5	TGTGCCAGCAGCTCCACGACAGTCCCGGGGACCCAGTACTTC	CASSSTTVPGTQYF
.	TRBV6-1	TRBD1	TRBJ2-2	TGTGCCAGCAGGGACAGGGCGAGCACCGGGGCGCAGTTTTTT	CASRDRASTGAQFF
few	TRBV5-1	TRBD1	TRBJ2-1	TGCGCCAGCTCCCGGGACAGTACCTACAATGAGCAGTTCTTC	CASSRDSTYNEQFF
.	TRBV27	.	TRBJ2-4	TGTGCCAGCAGTCTACGGTTCCTTTACGTGCAGTACTTC	CASSLRFLYVQYF
many	TRBV6-5	.	TRBJ1-4	TGTGCCAGCAGCCAGGTTAGAGAAAAACTGTTTTTT	CASSQVREKLFF
.	TRBV6-1	.	TRBJ2-7	TGTGCTTTACTACGGACGGGTACCTACGAGCAGTACTTC	CALLRTGTYEQYF
.	TRBV6-5	.	TRBJ2-3	TGTGCCAGCAGTTACGTACCGTCTACTAGCACAGATACGCAGTATTTT	CASSYVPSTSTDTQYF
.	TRBV10-3	.	TRBJ2-3	TGTGCCATCAGTGACCTAGTTTCAGAGACGCAGTACTTT	CAISDLVSETQYF
few	TRBV11-3	.	TRBJ2-1	TGTGCCAGCTCTCCGGGCAGCTCCTACAATGAGCAGTTCTTC	CASSPGSSYNEQFF
.	TRBV28	.	TRBJ1-5	TGTGCCAGCGGAGGAGATAGCAATCAGCCCCAGCATTTT	CASGGDSNQPQHF
.	TRBV23-1	TRBD1	TRBJ1-1	TGCGCCAGCAGATCCTCCAGACAGGGCGCTTTCTTT	CASRSSRQGAFF
once	TRBV11-3	TRBD1	TRBJ2-2	TGTGCCAGCAGCTCCGAATACGGGACAGGTGACACCGGGGAGCTGTTTTTT	CASSSEYGTGDTGELFF
few	TRBV5-1	.	TRBJ1-2	TGCGCCAGCAGCCCCTCTGGGTCGGACTATGGCTACACCTTC	CASSPSGSDYGYTF
.	TRBV6-1	.	TRBJ2-4	TGTGCCAGCAAAGCAGCTATGGCGGGCAAAAACATGCAGTATTTC	CASKAAMAGKNMQYF
many	TRBV7-2	.	TRBJ2-7	TGTGCCAGCAGCTTATACAGGGAAGATTACGAGCAGTACTTC	CASSLYREDYEQYF
.	TRBV6-4	TRBD1	TRBJ1-1	TGTGCCAGCAGTGACGGGGGACAGGGGGCGCGAGCTTTCTTT	CASSDGGQGARAFF
.	TRBV27	.	TRBJ2-4	TGTGCCAGCAGGTCAAGGGCTGTGGCACGCGGCGGCCGTGCCAAAAAGCCCCAGTACTTC	CASRSRAVARGGRAKKPQYF
few	TRBV6-1	TRBD1	TRBJ2-3	TGTGCCAGCAGTGTGCGAGGGGGCGCGAACACCGGGACGCAGTATTTT	CASSVRGGANTGTQYF
.	TRBV4-1	.	TRBJ2-5	TGCGCCAGCAGCCAAGGATCCCTGGGTCGGCAGACCCAGTACTTC	CASSQGSLGRQTQYF
.	TRBV6-1	.	TRBJ1-1	TGTGCCAGCTTTGGGCGGGGAGCACGTGGACCTGAAGCTTTCTTT	CASFGRGARGPEAFF
.	TRBV3-1	.	TRBJ2-1	TGTGCCAGCAGCCAGCAACTAGCCTCCTACAATGAGCAGTTCTTC	CASSQQLASYNEQFF